The clone carrying this T cell receptor (beta chain) was seen more than once but under ten times. Its cognate antigen is unknown. The CDR3 regions of TCR beta were amplified from RNA transcripts. The HTBI set primed first-round TCR CDR3 RT-PCR. MiXCR, run by TCRdb on the multiplex PCR reads, gives a single entry per CDR3 protein. This sample carries about 520,000 distinct CDR3 sequences, approximately 24% of them seen once, and the ten largest clones take around 10%. This record comes from a study of T cells in Graves' hyperthyroidism and ophthalmopathy. Study details: Blood from the periphery was taken at initial diagnosis, before any treatment.

Study-wide results and limits: Among clonotypes expanded in thyroid above 0.001, most were also found in blood.

The PBMCs were sourced from fresh peripheral blood (approximately 9.6 ml). CDR3 length equals 13 residues. The V end lost 4 bases, the J end lost 3 bases, and 9 bases lay between the germline ends. The germline gives CDR1 MNHNS, CDR2 SASEGT. The receptor's source is a woman aged 25 to 45 with Graves' ophthalmopathy. Source material: blood. This sequence joins TRBV6-1 and TRBJ1-1; D is perhaps TRBD1 (6 bases). The CDR3 region has the DNA TGTGCCAGCAGTGTCAGGGGTGACACTGAAGCTTTCTTT. This translates into CASSVRGDTEAFF.